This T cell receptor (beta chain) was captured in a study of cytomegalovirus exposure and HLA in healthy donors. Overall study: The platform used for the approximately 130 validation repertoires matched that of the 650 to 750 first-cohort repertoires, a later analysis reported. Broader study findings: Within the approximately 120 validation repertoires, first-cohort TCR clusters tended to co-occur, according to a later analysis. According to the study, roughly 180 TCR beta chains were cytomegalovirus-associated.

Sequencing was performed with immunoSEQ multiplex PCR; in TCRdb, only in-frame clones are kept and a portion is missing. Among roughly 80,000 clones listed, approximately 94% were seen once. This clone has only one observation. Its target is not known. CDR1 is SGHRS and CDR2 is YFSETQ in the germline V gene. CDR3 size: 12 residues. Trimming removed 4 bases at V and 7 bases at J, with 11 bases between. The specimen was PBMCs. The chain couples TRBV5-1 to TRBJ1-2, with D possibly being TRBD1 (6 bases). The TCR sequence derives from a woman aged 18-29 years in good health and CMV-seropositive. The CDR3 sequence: CASSPGTTGYTF. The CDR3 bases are TGCGCCAGCAGCCCTGGGACAACTGGCTACACCTTC. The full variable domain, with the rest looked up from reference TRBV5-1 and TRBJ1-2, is KAGVTQTPRYLIKTRGQQVTLSCSPISGHRSVSWYQQTPGQGLQFLFEYFSETQRNKGNFPGRFSGRQFSNSRSEMNVSTLELGDSALYLCASSPGTTGYTFGSGTRLTVV.